Sequencing of this TCR beta chain was carried out in a study of cytomegalovirus exposure and HLA in healthy donors. The wider study: Of the donors genotyped, approximately 430 in all, around 76% fell in the Caucasian-associated ancestry cluster.

The PCR made use of 60 Vbeta and 13 Jbeta primers. The method was immunoSEQ multiplex PCR; TCRdb's version includes in-frame clones alone and lacks a portion of them. Among 200,000 to 250,000 clones listed, roughly 68% were seen once. To note about this clone: Its antigen is still unknown.

The study, taken as a whole, reports: For most TCR beta V segments, an earlier analysis put the productive rate at about 90% or about 30% of the time. Altogether, 150 or so TCR beta chains were recorded as cytomegalovirus-associated.

Sequencing was done on a sample of PBMCs. The receptor was derived from a middle-aged man in good health and CMV-seropositive.

The CDR3 is CASSESTGWATNEKLFF. CDR3 DNA: TGCGCCAGCAGTGAGTCTACAGGATGGGCAACTAATGAAAAACTGTTTTTT. The chain has TRBV10-1 and TRBJ1-4; perhaps TRBD1 as D (5 bases). The CDR3 covers 17 residues. Germline assignment: CDR1 WNHNN and CDR2 SYGVQD (reference sequence). Trimming pared 0 bases from V and 0 bases from J, leaving 11 bases between.